This note documents a single T cell receptor (beta chain) sequence. This clonotype came up many times. The antigen it binds to is not known. No much larger clone exists at a distance of one base, and base qualities are not known. In the ophthalmopathy patients, disease was moderately to severely active, with a Clinical Activity Score of 3 or more, a NOSPECS grade of 4 or more, and a duration of less than 3 months. Any patient with an uncontrolled infection, another autoimmune disease, pregnancy or lactation was excluded. Diagnoses relied on clinical symptoms, serum thyroxine and TRAb, thyroid ultrasound and orbital computed tomography. PBMCs were separated from over 9 ml of fresh peripheral blood using Ficoll-Paque density gradient centrifugation. Total RNA was extracted with Trizol reagent, and quality was checked on an Agilent 2100 Bioanalyzer. From cysteine to phenylalanine, the CDR3 is 15 amino acids long. The retained sequence is limited to the CDR3, 45 bases, with the frame set at the first base. CDR1 and CDR2 are drawn from the germline V gene: SGHTA, FQGNSA. Trimming takes 3 bases off V and 5 bases off J; junction bases not matched to a gene: 6.

The TCR beta CDR3 regions were amplified from the RNA transcripts. The first round of RT-PCR for the TCR CDR3 was performed with the HTBI primer set and the Qiagen OneStep RT-PCR kit. Libraries were constructed in a second round of multiplex PCR, after which size selection and purification were carried out. The libraries were sequenced on an Illumina HiSeq2000 using paired-end 100 bp reads. Regarding the original processing steps: Raw data were processed with SOAPnuke, discarding reads with adapters, uncalled bases, mean Phred below 15, or no exact constant-primer or identifier match. High-quality paired reads were merged with COPE v1.2.5, and unique nucleotide sequences were defined as clonotypes. MiTCR v1.1 was used to align the clonotypes against IMGT TRBV, TRBD and TRBJ reference segments. Only V-J combinations with frequency above 0.0001, covering 98% to 99.2% of repertoires, were analysed. The TCS score was defined as the ratio of F50 (clonal expansion) to E x V (chaos), calculated using BLOSUM62-based TCRdist between CDR3 peptides within each V-J. Welch's t-statistics and random forest reduced just over 500 V-J features to roughly 13, which were used in a naive Bayes classifier (R e1071). The public sequencing data were trimmed at Q25 with fastp and processed into clonotypes with MiXCR by TCRdb, which kept only in-frame beta chains. Rows matching on CDR3 protein sequence are summarized as one entry with the most common DNA and genes. The V and J calls, along with clone size, are taken from TCRdb and not from the paper's own processing. This sample gives a few hundred thousand distinct CDR3 sequences in total; around 20% of them show up just once. The ten largest clonotypes hold 40% of the sample.

This record belongs to a study of T cells in Graves' hyperthyroidism and ophthalmopathy (dated by TCRdb to the late 2010s). Concerning the study at large: Peripheral blood samples were taken at the time of initial diagnosis, prior to any treatment. To identify distinguishing TCR V-J signatures, a discovery cohort of 95 to 100 patients was used, comprising some 45 with Graves' ophthalmopathy and around 60 with stable Graves' hyperthyroidism. Whether ophthalmopathy could be predicted prospectively was tested in an independent validation cohort made up of 18 to 20 hyperthyroidism patients plus 17 patients who later progressed to ophthalmopathy. The roughly 94 discovery patients were randomly split 7:3 into training and test sets. The study also compared thyroid tissue and blood T-cell repertoires from about six Graves' hyperthyroidism patients. Once sampling was done, hyperthyroidism patients were given methimazole at a starting dose of 30 mg daily, whereas ophthalmopathy patients were given high-dose intravenous methylprednisolone. The paper describes TCR Vbeta CDR3 sequencing of around 130 peripheral blood samples, made up of around 41 ophthalmopathy patients, roughly 75 hyperthyroidism patients and 17 progressor patients. General findings and caveats noted by the study authors: Ophthalmopathy was separated from stable hyperthyroidism by a 13 V-J signature model, with around 90% sensitivity and 81% to 83% specificity obtained in cross-validation and 80%/75% obtained in testing. In validation, the model predicted progression to ophthalmopathy with around 71% sensitivity and around 72% specificity, a median of 6.5 months before onset. No statistical method was used to fix the sample size in advance, and group allocation was not hidden from the investigators. Most expanded thyroid clonotypes (frequency above 0.001) were also detected in blood, suggesting blood repertoires may reflect thyroid immune responses.

The sequence came from a man aged 18 to 30 with Graves' ophthalmopathy. The source material was blood. In this chain, TRBV7-2 is recombined with TRBJ2-3, with TRBD1 matching 9 junction bases. In nucleotide form, the sequence is TGTGCCAGCAGCTTGACACAGGGGGCGGGAGATACGCAGTATTTT. Its translation is CASSLTQGAGDTQYF. The entire variable domain, with the stretches around the CDR3 drawn from the reference TRBV7-2 and TRBJ2-3 proteins, is GAGVSQSPSNKVTEKGKDVELRCDPISGHTALYWYRQSLGQGLEFLIYFQGNSAPDKSGLPSDRFSAERTGGSVSTLTIQRTQQEDSAVYLCASSLTQGAGDTQYFGPGTRLTVL.